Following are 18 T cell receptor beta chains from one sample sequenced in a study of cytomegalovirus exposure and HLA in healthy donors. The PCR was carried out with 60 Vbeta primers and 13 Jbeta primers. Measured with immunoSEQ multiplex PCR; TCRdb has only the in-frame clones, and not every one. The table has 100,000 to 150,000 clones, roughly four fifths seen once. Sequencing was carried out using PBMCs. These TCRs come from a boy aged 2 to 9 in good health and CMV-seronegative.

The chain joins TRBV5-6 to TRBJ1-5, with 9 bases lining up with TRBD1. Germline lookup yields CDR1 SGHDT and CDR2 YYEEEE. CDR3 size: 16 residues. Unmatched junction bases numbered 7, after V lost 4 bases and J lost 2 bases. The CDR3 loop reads CASSRRDRGGNQPQHF. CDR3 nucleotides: TGTGCCAGCAGCCGAAGAGACAGGGGGGGCAATCAGCCCCAGCATTTT.

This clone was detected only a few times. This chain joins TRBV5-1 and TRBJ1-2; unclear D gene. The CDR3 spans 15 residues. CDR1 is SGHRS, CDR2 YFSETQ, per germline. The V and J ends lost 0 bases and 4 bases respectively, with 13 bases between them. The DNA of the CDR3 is TGCGCCAGCAGCTTGGAGAGGGAACGAGGCTATGGCTACACCTTC. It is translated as CASSLERERGYGYTF. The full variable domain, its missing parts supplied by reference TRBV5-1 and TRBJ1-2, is KAGVTQTPRYLIKTRGQQVTLSCSPISGHRSVSWYQQTPGQGLQFLFEYFSETQRNKGNFPGRFSGRQFSNSRSEMNVSTLELGDSALYLCASSLERERGYGYTFGSGTRLTVV.

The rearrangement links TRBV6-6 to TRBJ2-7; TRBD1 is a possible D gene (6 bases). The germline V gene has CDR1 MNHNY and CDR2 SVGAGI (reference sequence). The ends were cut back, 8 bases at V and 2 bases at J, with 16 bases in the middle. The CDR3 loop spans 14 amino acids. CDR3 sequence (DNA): TGTGCCAGCCAGAACCCAGACAGGACCTACGAGCAGTACTTC. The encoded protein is CASQNPDRTYEQYF.

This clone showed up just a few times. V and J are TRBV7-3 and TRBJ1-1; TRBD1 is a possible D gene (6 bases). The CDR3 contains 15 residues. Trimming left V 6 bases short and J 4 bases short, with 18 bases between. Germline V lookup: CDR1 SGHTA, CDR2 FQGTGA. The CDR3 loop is CASSIMGADPTEAFF. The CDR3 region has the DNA TGTGCCAGCAGTATAATGGGGGCTGACCCCACTGAAGCTTTCTTT.

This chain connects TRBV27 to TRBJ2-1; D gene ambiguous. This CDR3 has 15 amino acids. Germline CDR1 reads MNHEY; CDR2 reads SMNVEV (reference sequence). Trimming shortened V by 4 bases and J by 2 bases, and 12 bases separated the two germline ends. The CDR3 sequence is CASSSGSRAYNEQFF. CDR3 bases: TGTGCCAGCAGTTCGGGTAGTAGAGCCTACAATGAGCAGTTCTTC.

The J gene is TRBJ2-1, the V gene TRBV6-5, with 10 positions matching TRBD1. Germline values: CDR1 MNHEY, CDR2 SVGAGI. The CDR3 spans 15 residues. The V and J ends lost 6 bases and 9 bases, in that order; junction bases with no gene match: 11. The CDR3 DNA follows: TGTGCCAGCAGCCGGGGACAGGGGACGGGTAGTGAGCAGTTCTTC. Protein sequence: CASSRGQGTGSEQFF.

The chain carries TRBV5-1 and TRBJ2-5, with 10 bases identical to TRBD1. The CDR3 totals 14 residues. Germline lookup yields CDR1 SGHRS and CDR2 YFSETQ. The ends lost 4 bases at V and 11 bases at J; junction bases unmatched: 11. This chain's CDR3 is CASSPGTGEREQYF. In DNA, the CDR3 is TGCGCCAGCAGCCCCGGGACAGGGGAAAGAGAGCAGTACTTC.

The CDR3 protein is CASSPPGGGRTEAFF. DNA for the CDR3: TGTGCCAGCTCACCACCGGGAGGGGGGAGAACTGAAGCTTTCTTT. The chain carries TRBV18 and TRBJ1-1, with D possibly matching TRBD1 (6 bases). Trimming stripped 0 bases from V and 5 bases from J, with 13 bases between. Germline values: CDR1 KGHSH, CDR2 LQKENI. This CDR3 region has 15 residues.

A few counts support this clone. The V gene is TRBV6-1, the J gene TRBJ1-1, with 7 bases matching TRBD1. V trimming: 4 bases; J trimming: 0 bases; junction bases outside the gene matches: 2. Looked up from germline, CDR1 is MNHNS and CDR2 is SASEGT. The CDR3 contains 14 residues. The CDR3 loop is CASSGTGVNTEAFF. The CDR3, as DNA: TGTGCCAGCAGTGGGACAGGAGTGAACACTGAAGCTTTCTTT.

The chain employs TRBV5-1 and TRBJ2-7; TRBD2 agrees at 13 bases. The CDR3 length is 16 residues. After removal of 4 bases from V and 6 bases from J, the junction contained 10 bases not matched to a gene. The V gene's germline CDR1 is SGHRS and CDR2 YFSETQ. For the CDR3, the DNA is TGCGCCAGCAGCCCCGGACTAGCGGGAGTCGGCGGCGAGCAGTACGTC. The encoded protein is CASSPGLAGVGGEQYV.

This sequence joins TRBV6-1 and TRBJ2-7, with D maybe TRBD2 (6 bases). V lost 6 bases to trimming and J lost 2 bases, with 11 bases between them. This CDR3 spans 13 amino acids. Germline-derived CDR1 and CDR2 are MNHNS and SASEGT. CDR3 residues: CASRGGGTYEQYF. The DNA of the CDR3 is TGTGCCAGCAGGGGAGGAGGCACCTACGAGCAGTACTTC.

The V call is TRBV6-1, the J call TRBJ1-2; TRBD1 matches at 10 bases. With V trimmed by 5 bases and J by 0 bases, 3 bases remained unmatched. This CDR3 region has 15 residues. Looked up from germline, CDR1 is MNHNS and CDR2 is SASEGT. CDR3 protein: CASSRTGGANYGYTF. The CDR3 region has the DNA TGTGCCAGCAGTCGGACAGGGGGAGCTAACTATGGCTACACCTTC.

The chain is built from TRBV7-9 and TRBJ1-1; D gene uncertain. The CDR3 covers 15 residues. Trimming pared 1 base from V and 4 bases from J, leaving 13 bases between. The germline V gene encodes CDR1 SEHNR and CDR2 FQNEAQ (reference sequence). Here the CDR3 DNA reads TGTGCCAGCAGCTTAGAGTCCGGGTTGAGCACTGAAGCTTTCTTT. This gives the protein CASSLESGLSTEAFF.

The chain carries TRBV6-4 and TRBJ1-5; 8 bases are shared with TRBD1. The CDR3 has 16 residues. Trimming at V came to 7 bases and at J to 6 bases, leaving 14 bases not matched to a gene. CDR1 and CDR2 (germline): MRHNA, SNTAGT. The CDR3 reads CASIREARGPGQPQHF. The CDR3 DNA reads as TGTGCCAGCATTCGAGAGGCCAGGGGGCCGGGTCAGCCCCAGCATTTT.

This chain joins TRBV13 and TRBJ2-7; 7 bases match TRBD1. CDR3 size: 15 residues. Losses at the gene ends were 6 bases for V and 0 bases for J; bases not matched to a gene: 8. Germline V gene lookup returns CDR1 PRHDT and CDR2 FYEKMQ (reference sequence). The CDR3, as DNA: TGTGCCAGCAGACCTACAGGGGTACCCTCCTACGAGCAGTACGTC. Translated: CASRPTGVPSYEQYV.

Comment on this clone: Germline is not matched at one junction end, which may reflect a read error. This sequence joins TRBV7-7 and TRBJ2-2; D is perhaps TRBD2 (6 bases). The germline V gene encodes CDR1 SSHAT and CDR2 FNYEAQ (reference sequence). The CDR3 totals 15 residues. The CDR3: CASSLAAGNTGELFF. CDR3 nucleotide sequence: TGTGCTAGCAGCTTAGCGGCGGGAAACACCGGGGAGCTGTTTTTT. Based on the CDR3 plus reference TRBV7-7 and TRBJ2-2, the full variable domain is GAGVSQSPRYKVTKRGQDVTLRCDPISSHATLYWYQQALGQGPEFLTYFNYEAQPDKSGLPSDRFSAERPEGSISTLTIQRTEQRDSAMYRCASSLAAGNTGELFFGEGSRLTVL.

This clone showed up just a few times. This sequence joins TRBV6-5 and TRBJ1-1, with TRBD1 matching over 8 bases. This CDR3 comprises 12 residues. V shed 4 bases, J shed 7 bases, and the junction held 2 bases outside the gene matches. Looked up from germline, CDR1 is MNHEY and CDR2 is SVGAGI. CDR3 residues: CASSSTGVEAFF. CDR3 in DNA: TGTGCCAGCAGTTCGACAGGGGTTGAAGCTTTCTTT.

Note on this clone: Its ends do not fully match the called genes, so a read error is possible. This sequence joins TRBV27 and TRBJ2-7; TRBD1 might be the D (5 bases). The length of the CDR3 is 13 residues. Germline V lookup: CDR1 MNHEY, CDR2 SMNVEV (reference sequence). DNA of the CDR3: TGTGCCAGCAGTTTATTGTCAGGGAACGAGCGGTACTTC. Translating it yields CASSLLSGNERYF.